The 3 T cell receptor beta chains below were found in one sample sequenced in a study of blood T cells in healthy people across ages. A second PCR of 7 to 11 cycles used a sample-barcoded 5' primer and a J-beta primer mix. TCRdb re-derived calls from the 5' RACE reads in MiXCR, one entry per CDR3 protein. The table has about 1.1 million distinct CDR3 sequences, 35% to 40% seen once. The sequenced sample consisted of blood. The source is a man between 18 and 29 years old in good health.

This chain uses TRBV7-3 with TRBJ1-4; D ambiguous. CDR3 length: 13 amino acids. CDR1 and CDR2 (germline): SGHTA, FQGTGA. With 0 bases removed from V and 6 bases from J, the gap between germline ends came to 5 bases. The chain's CDR3 is CASSLTAHEKLFF. The CDR3 DNA sequence: TGTGCCAGCAGCTTAACTGCTCATGAAAAACTGTTTTTT. Full variable domain (missing parts from reference TRBV7-3 and TRBJ1-4): GAGVSQTPSNKVTEKGKYVELRCDPISGHTALYWYRQSLGQGPEFLIYFQGTGAADDSGLPNDRFFAVRPEGSVSTLKIQRTERGDSAVYLCASSLTAHEKLFFGSGTQLSVL.

The chain has TRBV7-2 and TRBJ2-3, with 9 bases matching TRBD2. V was pared by 3 bases and J by 3 bases, with 16 bases of the junction left unmatched. The CDR3 sequence is 19 residues long. Germline V CDR1 and CDR2: SGHTA, FQGNSA. CDR3 protein: CASSFIALASGERTDTQYF. CDR3 DNA: TGTGCCAGCAGCTTCATAGCTTTGGCTAGCGGGGAGCGGACAGATACGCAGTATTTT.

This clonotype was picked up a small number of times. This chain joins TRBV5-5 and TRBJ1-4, with D unclear. V was trimmed by 4 bases and J by 7 bases, leaving 17 bases between them. This CDR3 is built from 15 residues. Germline V CDR1 and CDR2: SGHKS, YYEKEE (reference sequence). CDR3 protein: CASSPDGEGGEKLFF. The CDR3, as DNA: TGTGCCAGCAGCCCGGACGGAGAGGGTGGTGAAAAACTGTTTTTT.